This entry describes one TCR beta chain. The table lists this clone with a count of one. Its cognate antigen has yet to be identified. Within one base of it there is no much larger clone, and no base qualities were kept. The record originates from a study of blood T cell repertoires in COVID-19 (dated by TCRdb to the early 2020s). Looking at the study overall: Samples covering the acute and convalescent phases of COVID-19 were provided by collaborators in the United States, Italy and Spain. The prospective study material was composed of cDNA or gDNA derived from T cells, B-cell-depleted T cells, or PBMCs. Subjects who had been exposed to COVID-19, were actively infected with it, or had recovered from it provided the deeply sampled blood TCRbeta repertoires that made up the dataset. The repertoires were made available in a free public database intended to serve as a resource for research on the immune response to SARS-CoV-2. The samples were drawn from the first 160 participants of the ongoing ImmuneRACE study and from 1,254 subjects provided by 6 global collaborators. A de-identified subject ID, COVID-19 status, age in years and sex were almost always included in the sample metadata. Where HLA class I and class II types were available, the types were taken from metadata supplied by the sample provider, not from assay-based typing.

Samples from volunteer blood donors who had recovered from COVID-19 were contributed by a second Seattle source. The collaborating institutions used their own protocols to collect whole blood in K2EDTA tubes. For TCRbeta analysis, collaborators shipped samples in one of three forms: frozen whole blood, isolated PBMCs, or DNA extracted from either of those sample types. The junction shows trimming of 0 bases on V and 6 bases on J, plus 7 bases between the germline ends. The CDR3 covers 13 residues, taking in both the cysteine and the phenylalanine. Only CDR3 DNA is held: 39 bases, read in frame from base 1. Taken from the germline V gene, the CDR1 and CDR2 loops are SGHAT and FQNNGV. Here is what the overall study found, with its caveats: The quantity of clinical and demographic metadata differed by source and by participant and was supplied without curation.

TCRbeta CDR3 regions were amplified from genomic DNA by means of the immunoSEQ Assay, a bias-controlled multiplex PCR. The authors processed their data as follows. Within the assay, amplification of reference gene primers was used to estimate how many nucleated cells each sample contained. To quantify the absolute abundance of each unique TCRbeta CDR3 rearrangement, sequence reads were collapsed and filtered. For each sample, productive Simpson clonality was calculated as the square root of Simpson's diversity index across productive rearrangements. Held by TCRdb, this immuneACCESS table contains in-frame sequences only and omits some clones. Under half of the omission traces to an unresolved V gene where checked; the cause of the rest is unknown. V and J calls and clone size come straight from that table; D and trimming were deduced from the DNA. The sample records around 99,000 clones, about 78% of which are singletons. In total, the top ten clones hold nearly 9% of the sample.

Material for sequencing was peripheral blood. The chain is assembled from TRBV11-2 and TRBJ2-3; the best D guess is TRBD2, with 6 bases matching. The TCR sequence derives from a man in his forties or fifties who had recovered from COVID-19. The DNA is as follows: TGTGCCAGCAGCTTAGATCGGGAGGATACGCAGTATTTT. It encodes CASSLDREDTQYF.